These 31 T cell receptor beta chains share one sample of origin, sequenced in a study of cytomegalovirus exposure and HLA in healthy donors. Researchers ran the PCR with 60 Vbeta and 13 Jbeta primers. Generated by immunoSEQ multiplex PCR, the TCRdb table keeps only in-frame clones and is missing some. The sample lists more than 20,000 clones; 79% were seen once. The sequenced sample was PBMCs. All receptors derive from a male donor in good health and CMV-seronegative.

The chain recombines TRBV4-1 with TRBJ2-2; D is possibly TRBD2 (6 bases). The length of the CDR3 is 17 residues. Germline CDR1 MGHRA, CDR2 YSYEKL. Trimming cost V 2 bases and J 5 bases, with 18 bases left between them. The CDR3 here is CASSQSRDLYGTGELFF. DNA of the CDR3: TGCGCCAGCAGCCAATCCCGGGACTTATACGGGACCGGGGAGCTGTTTTTT.

The rearrangement links TRBV13 to TRBJ1-1; the match to TRBD1 covers 8 bases. Per the germline V gene, CDR1 is PRHDT and CDR2 is FYEKMQ (reference sequence). The CDR3 spans 15 residues. With 0 bases clipped from V and 1 base from J, the junction kept 1 base outside the gene matches. CDR3 in amino acids: CASSLGDRGNTEAFF. The CDR3 coding sequence is TGTGCCAGCAGCTTAGGCGACAGGGGGAACACTGAAGCTTTCTTT.

This rearrangement joins TRBV18 to TRBJ2-1, with TRBD2 matching over 13 bases. Germline-derived CDR1 and CDR2 are KGHSH and LQKENI. CDR3 length: 19 residues. The J segment lost 4 bases and the V segment lost 0 bases, leaving 9 bases of the junction unmatched. The CDR3 spells CASSPPTSGRHLRYNEQFF. Written as DNA, the CDR3 is TGTGCCAGCTCACCACCGACTAGCGGGAGGCATTTAAGATACAATGAGCAGTTCTTC.

This chain connects TRBV6-1 to TRBJ2-3; possibly TRBD2 for D (6 bases). V was trimmed by 2 bases and J by 1 base, leaving 10 bases between them. CDR3 length: 15 residues. Germline V gene sequence: CDR1 MNHNS, CDR2 SASEGT. CDR3 in amino acids: CASSEISGGTDTQYF. CDR3 DNA sequence: TGTGCCAGCAGTGAAATTAGCGGAGGCACAGATACGCAGTATTTT.

This clone was found once. The chain employs TRBV28 and TRBJ2-3, with 8 bases aligning to TRBD2. The CDR3 extends over 15 amino acids. V lost 6 bases and J lost 3; bases outside the gene matches: 8. Germline V CDR1 and CDR2: MDHEN, SYDVKM. The CDR3 region is CASSPPGGGTDTQYF. DNA of the CDR3: TGTGCCAGCAGCCCACCCGGGGGGGGGACAGATACGCAGTATTTT.

The chain is built from TRBV27 and TRBJ2-5, with D possibly being TRBD2 (5 bases). Judging by the DNA end, TRBJ2-7 fits better; the J call may be wrong. CDR1 MNHEY and CDR2 SMNVEV come from the germline V gene (reference sequence). This CDR3 has 13 residues. CDR3 residues: CASSSLINHEQYF. CDR3 coding DNA: TGTGCCAGTTCTAGCCTAATCAACCACGAGCAGTACTTC.

The genes are TRBV6-6 and TRBJ1-2, with 8 bases identical to TRBD1. The CDR3 consists of 15 residues. The junction had 11 bases not matched to a gene; V was cut back by 3 bases and J by 8 bases. Germline loops: CDR1 MNHNY, CDR2 SVGAGI (reference sequence). The CDR3 reads CASSYSDRGDDGYTF. DNA of the CDR3: TGTGCCAGCAGTTATTCAGACAGGGGAGACGACGGCTACACCTTC.

The J gene is TRBJ1-2, the V gene TRBV7-8, with 9 bases lining up with TRBD1. With V trimmed by 5 bases and J by 5 bases, 18 bases remained unmatched. Germline CDR1 reads SGHVS; CDR2 reads FQNEAQ. There are 18 residues in the CDR3. The CDR3 region has the DNA TGTGCCAGCAGCGTATATAGGGATCCGGGACAGGGAGAGTATGGCTACACCTTC. Translating gives CASSVYRDPGQGEYGYTF.

In nucleotides, the CDR3 is TGCGCCAGCAGTCCGCTACTGGACAGGGGTCACAATGAGCAGTTCTTC. Translated: CASSPLLDRGHNEQFF. The V call is TRBV5-1, the J call TRBJ2-1, with 9 positions matching TRBD1. The CDR3 has 16 amino acids. The V segment lost 5 bases and the J segment 5 bases; nucleotides outside the gene matches: 11. Germline V lookup: CDR1 SGHRS, CDR2 YFSETQ.

The V call is TRBV6-5, the J call TRBJ2-7, with 11 positions matching TRBD1. The CDR3 has 13 residues. Germline V CDR1 and CDR2: MNHEY, SVGAGI. Trimming cost V 9 bases and J 6 bases; bases outside gene matches: 7. The CDR3 region has the DNA TGTGCCAGTACCGGGACAGGGGGGGGCGAGCAGTACTTC. Its protein product is CASTGTGGGEQYF.

With respect to this clone: The junction departs from the called germline gene at one end, perhaps through a read error. The V and J genes are TRBV7-9 and TRBJ2-1, with D uncertain. The CDR3 runs 10 residues. Germline V CDR1 and CDR2: SEHNR, FQNEAQ (reference sequence). CDR3 loop: CSSSSADLFF. CDR3 DNA: TGTTCCAGCAGCTCCGCAGATCTGTTCTTC. Full variable domain (missing parts from reference TRBV7-9 and TRBJ2-1): DTGVSQNPRHKITKRGQNVTFRCDPISEHNRLYWYRQTLGQGPEFLTYFQNEAQLEKSRLLSDRFSAERPKGSFSTLEIQRTEQGDSAMYLCSSSSADLFFGPGTRLTVL.

This clone has more than one count but fewer than ten. The CDR3 nucleotides read TGTGCCAGCAGTTACTCGCGGACTTCCCAAGAGACCCAGTACTTC. Protein sequence: CASSYSRTSQETQYF. The chain couples TRBV6-5 to TRBJ2-5; TRBD2 is a possible D gene (5 bases). The CDR3 has 15 amino acids. The ends were cut back, 0 bases at V and 1 base at J, with 9 bases in the middle. CDR1 and CDR2 (germline): MNHEY, SVGAGI.

V usage is TRBV27 and J usage is TRBJ1-1; 8 nucleotides align to TRBD1. Trimming took 5 bases from V and 4 from J; bases not matched to a gene: 6. CDR1 MNHEY and CDR2 SMNVEV come from the germline V gene (reference sequence). This CDR3 is 14 amino acids long. The CDR3 DNA follows: TGTGCCAGCAGTCCTGACCAGGGGGCCACTGAAGCTTTCTTT. It yields the protein CASSPDQGATEAFF.

The chain combines TRBV20-1 with TRBJ2-5, with D hard to call. The CDR3 contains 11 residues. The ends were cut back, 2 bases at V and 4 bases at J, with 5 bases in the middle. Germline lookup yields CDR1 DFQATT and CDR2 SNEGSKA (reference sequence). The CDR3 nucleotides are TGCAGTGCTAGATATCTAGAGACCCAGTACTTC. It encodes CSARYLETQYF.

The CDR3 DNA reads TGCGCCAGCAGCTTGGATCCAGGAGGCCTGGGGCCCCAGCATTTT. It translates to CASSLDPGGLGPQHF. This chain joins TRBV5-1 and TRBJ1-5; D gene uncertain. This CDR3 contains 15 residues. Trimming removed 0 bases at V and 9 bases at J, with 16 bases between. Germline V gene lookup returns CDR1 SGHRS and CDR2 YFSETQ.

This rearrangement joins TRBV30 to TRBJ2-2, with D perhaps matching TRBD2 (7 bases). The CDR3 loop spans 15 amino acids. Germline CDR1 is GTSNPN and CDR2 is SVGIG (reference sequence). The V and J ends lost 8 bases and 4 bases respectively, with 20 bases between them. CDR3 DNA: TGTGCCCGGGATCGACTAGGGGGGGCCACCGGGGAGCTGTTTTTT. Amino acid sequence: CARDRLGGATGELFF.

The rearrangement joins TRBV28 to TRBJ2-7, with a possible D match to TRBD1 (5 bases). Germline loops: CDR1 MDHEN, CDR2 SYDVKM. V lost 4 bases, J lost 4 bases, and 11 bases lay in between. The CDR3 sequence is 13 residues long. CDR3 DNA sequence: TGTGCCAGCAGTTCGGCAGGGATTTACGAGCAGTACTTC. Its translation: CASSSAGIYEQYF.

J is TRBJ1-1 and V is TRBV6-5; the D gene is possibly TRBD1 (5 bases). V lost 4 bases and J lost 4, with 10 bases in between. The CDR3 runs to 13 residues. Germline CDR1 reads MNHEY; CDR2 reads SVGAGI. The CDR3 DNA follows: TGTGCCAGCAGTTTCCCGGGGGGCACTGAAGCTTTCTTT. Amino acids: CASSFPGGTEAFF.

The rearrangement links TRBV5-4 to TRBJ2-3; 11 nucleotides match TRBD1. This CDR3 is built from 15 residues. V trimming: 4 bases; J trimming: 1 base; junction bases outside the gene matches: 2. The germline V gene has CDR1 SGHNT and CDR2 YYREEE (reference sequence). CDR3 region: CASSPDRGRTDTQYF. In DNA form, the CDR3 reads TGTGCCAGCAGCCCGGACAGGGGGCGCACAGATACGCAGTATTTT.

This chain connects TRBV6-4 to TRBJ2-3; 8 bases line up with TRBD2. CDR1 is MRHNA and CDR2 is SNTAGT in the germline V gene. The CDR3 contains 14 residues. After removal of 5 bases from V and 4 bases from J, the junction contained 5 bases not matched to a gene. CDR3 DNA sequence: TGTGCCAGCAGTACTAGCGGCTCCTCAGATACGCAGTATTTT. Protein sequence: CASSTSGSSDTQYF.

This chain connects TRBV21-1 to TRBJ2-7; the table's D gene call, TRBD1, was not cross checked with the DNA. TRBV21-1 is a pseudogene locus. The CDR3 has 14 residues. CDR3 amino acids: CASIRRQGTYEQYF. CDR3 bases: TGTGCCAGCATCCGGAGACAGGGGACCTACGAGCAGTACTTC.

In its sample, this clone was seen once. J is TRBJ1-2 and V is TRBV7-2, with 8 bases fitting TRBD1. The length of the CDR3 is 16 residues. CDR1 SGHTA and CDR2 FQGNSA come from the germline V gene. The V segment lost 5 bases and the J segment 4 bases; nucleotides outside the gene matches: 12. CDR3 sequence reads: CASSQDRASIVYGYTF. The CDR3 region has the DNA TGTGCCAGCAGCCAGGACAGGGCGAGCATTGTCTATGGCTACACCTTC.

The rearrangement links TRBV6-5 to TRBJ1-1; no clear D gene. This CDR3 comprises 14 residues. With 2 bases removed from V and 3 bases from J, the gap between germline ends came to 10 bases. Germline values: CDR1 MNHEY, CDR2 SVGAGI. DNA of the CDR3: TGTGCCAGCAGTTACAGCGGTATGTACACTGAAGCTTTCTTT. Amino acid sequence: CASSYSGMYTEAFF.

In its sample, this clone was seen a few times. V gene TRBV27 combines with J gene TRBJ1-2, with 8 bases matching TRBD1. Germline V gene lookup returns CDR1 MNHEY and CDR2 SMNVEV (reference sequence). J lost 5 bases, V lost 11 bases, and 7 bases had no gene match. There are 12 residues in the CDR3. The CDR3 nucleotides are TGTGCCGCCCCCCGGGACAGGTATGGCTACACCTTC. Its protein is CAAPRDRYGYTF.

The CDR3 coding sequence is TGTGCCAGCAGTTACGACCTAGCGGGAGCCTACGAGCAGTACTTC. Its protein is CASSYDLAGAYEQYF. J is TRBJ2-7 and V is TRBV6-5; TRBD2 matches at 10 bases. CDR3 length: 15 residues. Unmatched junction bases numbered 3, after V lost 2 bases and J lost 2 bases. In germline, CDR1 is MNHEY, CDR2 SVGAGI.

The V call is TRBV4-2, the J call TRBJ2-5; D not resolved. Deletions cut 0 bases from V and 4 bases from J, with 15 bases between. The CDR3 spans 16 residues. Germline V gene sequence: CDR1 LGHNA, CDR2 YNFKEQ. The CDR3 bases are TGTGCCAGCAGCCAAGAAAGCTTCTTAGCTGGAGAGACCCAGTACTTC. It yields the protein CASSQESFLAGETQYF.

The V gene is TRBV20-1, the J gene TRBJ1-2; a possible D gene is TRBD1 (6 bases). The CDR3 length is 11 residues. The V gene lost 6 bases and the J gene lost 4 bases, with 9 bases spanning the gap. Germline CDR1 and CDR2: DFQATT and SNEGSKA (reference sequence). This CDR3 is CSATQGYGYTF. The CDR3 DNA is TGCAGTGCAACACAGGGCTATGGCTACACCTTC.

The chain joins TRBV2 to TRBJ2-1; the D gene is possibly TRBD2 (6 bases). This CDR3 is built from 15 residues. V gave up 0 bases and J gave up 6 bases, with 12 bases separating them. Germline values: CDR1 SNHLY, CDR2 FYNNEI. The CDR3 is CASSEALPGVNEQFF. The CDR3 bases are TGTGCCAGCAGTGAAGCGCTTCCGGGAGTCAATGAGCAGTTCTTC.

The chain is built from TRBV4-2 and TRBJ2-2, with D hard to call. The CDR3 has 15 residues. Trimming shortened V by 0 bases and J by 6 bases, and 11 bases separated the two germline ends. Germline V CDR1 and CDR2: LGHNA, YNFKEQ. CDR3 in amino acids: CASSQDRSAPGELFF. The DNA of the CDR3 is TGTGCCAGCAGCCAAGACCGGTCCGCACCCGGGGAGCTGTTTTTT.

This clone was observed a few times. The chain links TRBV27 to TRBJ2-7; D not resolved. CDR3 length: 12 residues. V gave up 2 bases and J gave up 6 bases, with 8 bases separating them. Germline V gives CDR1 MNHEY, CDR2 SMNVEV (reference sequence). CDR3 nucleotide sequence: TGTGCCAGCAGTTTAACGGGTTCCGAGCAGTACTTC. Translating gives CASSLTGSEQYF.

The V gene is TRBV9, the J gene TRBJ1-3; 8 bases fit TRBD1. V was pared by 0 bases and J by 4 bases, with 6 bases of the junction left unmatched. The CDR3 loop spans 16 amino acids. Germline assignment: CDR1 SGDLS and CDR2 YYNGEE. The CDR3 sequence: CASSVGRTGWGNTIYF. CDR3 in DNA: TGTGCCAGCAGCGTAGGTCGGACAGGGTGGGGAAACACCATATATTTT.